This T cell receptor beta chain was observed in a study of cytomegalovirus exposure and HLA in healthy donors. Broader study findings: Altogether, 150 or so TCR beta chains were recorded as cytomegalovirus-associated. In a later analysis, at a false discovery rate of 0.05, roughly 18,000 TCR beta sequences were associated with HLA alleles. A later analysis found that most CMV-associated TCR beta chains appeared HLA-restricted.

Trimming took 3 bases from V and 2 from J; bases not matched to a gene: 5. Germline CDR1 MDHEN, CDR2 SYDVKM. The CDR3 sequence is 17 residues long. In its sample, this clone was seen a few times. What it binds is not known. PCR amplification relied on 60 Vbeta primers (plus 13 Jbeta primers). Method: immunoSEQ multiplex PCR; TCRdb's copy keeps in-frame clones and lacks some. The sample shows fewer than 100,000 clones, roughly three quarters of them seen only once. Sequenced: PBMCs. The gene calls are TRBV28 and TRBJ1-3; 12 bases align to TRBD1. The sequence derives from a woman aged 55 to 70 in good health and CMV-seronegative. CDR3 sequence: CASSFPGQGAPGNTIYF. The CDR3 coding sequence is TGTGCCAGCAGTTTCCCGGGACAGGGGGCGCCTGGAAACACCATATATTTT.